This record concerns one T cell receptor beta chain sequence. Its antigen is still unknown. The assay was immunoSEQ multiplex PCR, and TCRdb's table has in-frame clones only and misses some. The table records roughly 590,000 clones, nearly 97% of them present only once. The CDR3 has 17 amino acids. Naivety among CD8 cells was defined by CD45RO negativity and positive CCR7 selection, thereby excluding terminally differentiated effector memory CD45RA+ cells. All participating donors were Caucasian adults from Nashville, Tennessee. This specimen comes from a study of shared clonotypes between healthy human individuals. Study observations and caveats: A reduction in generation probabilities was seen for non-shared clonotypes relative to those shared by all four donors.

Sequencing input: naive CD8+ T cells sorted from blood. The chain is built from TRBV21-1 and TRBJ2-7. TRBV21-1 is labeled a pseudogene. This TCR was recovered from a woman in her twenties or thirties in good health. CDR3 region: CASSKVSPGPKSYEQYF. In DNA form, the CDR3 reads TGTGCCAGCAGCAAAGTCTCCCCGGGACCAAAGTCCTACGAGCAGTACTTC.